Listed below are T cell receptor beta chains from one sample, sequenced in a study of vaccination effects on CD4 cells after COVID-19. This table comes from immunoSEQ multiplex PCR, and its TCRdb copy is limited to in-frame clones, with some not included. This table has approximately 44,000 clones, under 85% appearing once. For these TCRs, the target antigens are not known. This sample comprised CD4+ T cells from PBMCs cultured with HCoV-NL63 spike peptides, obtained before COVID-19 vaccination. These receptor sequences come from a human donor who received a COVID-19 vaccine. Each CDR3 is given with its conserved first and last residue. The order of the fields is CDR3 DNA, CDR3 protein, V gene, clone size, D gene, J gene. D genes are given only for firm matches. Rows may omit the clone size; those that give it use once, few, many or a size class.

TGTGCCAGCTCCCCACCCACGAACACCGGGGAGCTGTTTTTT | CASSPPTNTGELFF | TRBV9 | NA | NA | TRBJ2-2
TGTGCCAGCAGTTATCAGGGGGCCAACACTGAAGCTTTCTTT | CASSYQGANTEAFF | TRBV6-2/TRBV6-3 | NA | TRBD1 | TRBJ1-1
TGTGCCAGCACCTCCAAGACAGGGCTAGAGACCCAGTACTTC | CASTSKTGLETQYF | TRBV7-9 | NA | TRBD1 | TRBJ2-5
TGTGCCAGTAATGGAGGGGCGGAGACCCAGTACTTC | CASNGGAETQYF | TRBV19 | NA | NA | TRBJ2-5
TGTGCCAGCACCGACGACAGGGGGCGTGAAAAACTGTTTTTT | CASTDDRGREKLFF | TRBV11-1 | NA | TRBD1 | TRBJ1-4
TGTGCCAGCAGGAGACGACAGGGAAGCTTTAACACCGGGGAGCTGTTTTTT | CASRRRQGSFNTGELFF | TRBV11-2 | NA | TRBD1 | TRBJ2-2
TGTGCCAGCTCACCACCGGGACAGTTAATGGCTAACTATGGCTACACCTTC | CASSPPGQLMANYGYTF | TRBV18 | once | TRBD1 | TRBJ1-2
TGCGCCAGCAGCCCTTTCGCGGCAGGGTCCTACAATGAGCAGTTCTTC | CASSPFAAGSYNEQFF | TRBV5-1 | few | NA | TRBJ2-1
TGTGCCAGCAGTTTCTCCCGGGCCGACCTCCTCCACTTT | CASSFSRADLLHF | TRBV6-5 | NA | NA | TRBJ1-6
TGTGCCAGTAATGCCCTCTCTGGGGCCAACGTCCTGACTTTC | CASNALSGANVLTF | TRBV19 | NA | NA | TRBJ2-6
TGTGCCAGCAGCGCGCCCCGTGGGGAGCAGTTCTTC | CASSAPRGEQFF | TRBV9 | NA | NA | TRBJ2-1